This record looks at one T cell receptor (beta chain) sequence and its context. Antigen specificity is unknown. The junction departs from the called germline gene at one end, perhaps through a read error. The data belong to a study of cytomegalovirus exposure and HLA in healthy donors. Study observations and caveats: In vitro experiments confirmed that a few CMV-associated chains were specific for CMV antigens.

The CDR3 has 15 residues. The germline CDR1 and CDR2 sequences are SSHAT and FNYEAQ (reference sequence). Primers included in the PCR were 60 Vbeta and 13 Jbeta primers. Sequencing used immunoSEQ multiplex PCR; TCRdb keeps in-frame clones, though not all of them. The sample has 150,000 to 160,000 clones, approximately 72% seen once. The sample comprised PBMCs. The chain carries TRBV7-7 and TRBJ2-5; 7 bases are shared with TRBD2. The clonotype originates from a man between 18 and 35 years old in good health and CMV-seronegative. The CDR3 coding sequence is TGTGCTAGCAGCTTAGTACTTGGGGACTGGGGGGGCCAGTACTTC. It specifies CASSLVLGDWGGQYF.